This TCR beta chain is drawn from a study of blood T cell repertoires in COVID-19. Germline assignment: CDR1 SGHDT and CDR2 YYEEEE. The CDR3 consists of 14 residues. V lost 0 bases, J lost 1 base, and 5 bases lay in between. Data came from immunoSEQ multiplex PCR; TCRdb stores just in-frame clones and leaves some out. The sample lists 360,000 or so clones, roughly four fifths occurring once. The receptor was derived from a woman aged 45-65 years who had recovered from COVID-19. The V and J genes are TRBV5-6 and TRBJ2-1; no clear D gene. The sequencing input was PBMCs or T cells enriched from blood (not recorded which). CDR3 sequence: CASSLVASYNEQFF. The CDR3 DNA reads as TGTGCCAGCAGCTTGGTGGCATCCTACAATGAGCAGTTCTTC.